This T cell receptor (beta chain) was found in a study of long-term antiretroviral therapy in people with HIV. The immunoSEQ assay was v3.0, run at survey level. Sequencing used immunoSEQ multiplex PCR; TCRdb keeps in-frame clones, though not all of them. The sample has roughly 24,000 clones; approximately 91% are singletons. V was shortened by 4 bases and J by 2 bases, with 16 bases between the two germline ends. The V gene's germline CDR1 is SGHRS and CDR2 YFSETQ. The CDR3 runs to 15 residues. This clone has more than one count but fewer than ten. The chain recombines TRBV5-1 with TRBJ2-7, with D possibly matching TRBD1 (6 bases). The sample in question was unsorted PBMCs, obtained 0.6 years after starting antiretroviral therapy. This TCR came from a man in his 60s with HIV. The CDR3 region is CASSVDSGSPYEQYF. DNA of the CDR3: TGCGCCAGCAGCGTGGACAGTGGGAGCCCCTACGAGCAGTACTTC.